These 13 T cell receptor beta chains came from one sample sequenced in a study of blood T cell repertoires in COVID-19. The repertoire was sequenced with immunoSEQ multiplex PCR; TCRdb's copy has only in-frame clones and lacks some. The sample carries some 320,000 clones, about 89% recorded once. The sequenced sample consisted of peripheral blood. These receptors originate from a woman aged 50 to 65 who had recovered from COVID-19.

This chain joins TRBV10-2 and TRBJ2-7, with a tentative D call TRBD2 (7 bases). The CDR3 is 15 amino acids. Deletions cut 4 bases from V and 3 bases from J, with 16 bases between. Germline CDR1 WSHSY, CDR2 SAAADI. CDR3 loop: CASSVAGARNYEQYF. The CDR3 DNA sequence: TGCGCCAGCAGTGTTGCGGGGGCCAGGAACTACGAGCAGTACTTC.

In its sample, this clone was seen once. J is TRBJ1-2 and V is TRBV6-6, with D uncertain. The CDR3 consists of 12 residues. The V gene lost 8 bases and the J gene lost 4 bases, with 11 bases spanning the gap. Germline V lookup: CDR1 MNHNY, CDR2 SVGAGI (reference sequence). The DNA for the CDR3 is TGTGCCAGCTCCCTCGGTCTCTATGGCTACACCTTC. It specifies CASSLGLYGYTF.

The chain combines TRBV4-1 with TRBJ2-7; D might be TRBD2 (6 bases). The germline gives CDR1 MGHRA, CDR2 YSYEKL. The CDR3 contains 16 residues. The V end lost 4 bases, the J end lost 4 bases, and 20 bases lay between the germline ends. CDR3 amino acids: CASSPTPGRSWYEQYF. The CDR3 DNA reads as TGCGCCAGCAGCCCCACCCCCGGGAGAAGTTGGTACGAGCAGTACTTC.

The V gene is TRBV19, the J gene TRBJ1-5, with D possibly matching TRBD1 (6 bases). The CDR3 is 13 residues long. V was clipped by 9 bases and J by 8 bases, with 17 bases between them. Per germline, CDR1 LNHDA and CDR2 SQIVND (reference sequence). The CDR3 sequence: CASVGRGLEPQHF. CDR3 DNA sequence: TGTGCCAGCGTAGGGAGGGGGTTGGAGCCCCAGCATTTT.

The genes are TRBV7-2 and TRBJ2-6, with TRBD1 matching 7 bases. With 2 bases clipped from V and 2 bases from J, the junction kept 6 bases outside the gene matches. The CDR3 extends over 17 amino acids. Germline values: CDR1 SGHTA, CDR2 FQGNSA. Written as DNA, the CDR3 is TGTGCCAGCAGCTTATCGGCAGGGGGTGCTGGGGCCAACGTCCTGACTTTC. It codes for CASSLSAGGAGANVLTF.

This CDR3 reads CASSFDSNTDTQYF. In DNA form, the CDR3 reads TGCGCCAGCAGTTTCGACAGCAACACAGATACGCAGTATTTT. This chain connects TRBV5-1 to TRBJ2-3; D possibly corresponds to TRBD1 (5 bases). V lost 5 bases, J lost 2 bases, and 12 bases lay in between. Germline CDR1 is SGHRS and CDR2 is YFSETQ. This CDR3 region has 14 residues.

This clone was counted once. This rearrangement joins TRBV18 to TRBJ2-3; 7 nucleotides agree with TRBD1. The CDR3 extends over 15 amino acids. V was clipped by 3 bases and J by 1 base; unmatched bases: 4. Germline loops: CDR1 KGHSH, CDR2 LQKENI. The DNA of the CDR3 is TGTGCCAGCTCACCGAGTACAGGGGGCACAGATACGCAGTATTTT. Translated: CASSPSTGGTDTQYF.

The CDR3 is CASRTSGYTDTQYF. The CDR3 DNA is TGTGCCAGCAGGACTAGCGGATACACAGATACGCAGTATTTT. V usage is TRBV19 and J usage is TRBJ2-3; 10 bases match TRBD2. CDR3 size: 14 residues. Germline CDR1 is LNHDA and CDR2 is SQIVND (reference sequence). J was trimmed by 2 bases and V by 9 bases; bases with no gene match: 5.

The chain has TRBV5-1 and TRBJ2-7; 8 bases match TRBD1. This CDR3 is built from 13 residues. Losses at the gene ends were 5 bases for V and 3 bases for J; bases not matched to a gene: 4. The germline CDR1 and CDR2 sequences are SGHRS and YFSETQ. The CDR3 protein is CASRSTGDYEQYF. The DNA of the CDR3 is TGCGCCAGCAGGTCGACAGGGGACTACGAGCAGTACTTC.

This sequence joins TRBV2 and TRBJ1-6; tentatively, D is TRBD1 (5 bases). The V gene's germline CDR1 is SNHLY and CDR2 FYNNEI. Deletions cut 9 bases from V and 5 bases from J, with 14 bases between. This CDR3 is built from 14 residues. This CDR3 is CASNQGGDNSPLHF. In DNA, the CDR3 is TGTGCCAGTAACCAGGGAGGGGATAATTCACCCCTCCACTTT.

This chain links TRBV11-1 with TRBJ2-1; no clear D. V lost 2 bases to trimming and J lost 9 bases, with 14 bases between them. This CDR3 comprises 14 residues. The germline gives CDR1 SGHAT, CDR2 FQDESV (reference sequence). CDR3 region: CASSLLSENSEQFF. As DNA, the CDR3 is TGTGCCAGCAGCTTATTATCGGAGAATAGTGAGCAGTTCTTC.

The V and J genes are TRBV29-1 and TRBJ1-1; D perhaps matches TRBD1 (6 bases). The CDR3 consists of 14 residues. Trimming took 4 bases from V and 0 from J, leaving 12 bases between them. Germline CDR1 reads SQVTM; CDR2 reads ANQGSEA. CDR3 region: CSVVSGALNTEAFF. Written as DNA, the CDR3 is TGCAGCGTTGTCTCAGGGGCTTTGAACACTGAAGCTTTCTTT.

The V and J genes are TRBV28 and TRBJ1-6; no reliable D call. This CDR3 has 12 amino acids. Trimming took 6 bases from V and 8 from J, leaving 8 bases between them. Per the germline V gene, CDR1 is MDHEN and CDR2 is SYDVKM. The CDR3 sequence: CASRQLDSPLHF. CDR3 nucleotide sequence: TGTGCCAGCAGACAGTTAGATTCACCCCTCCACTTT.